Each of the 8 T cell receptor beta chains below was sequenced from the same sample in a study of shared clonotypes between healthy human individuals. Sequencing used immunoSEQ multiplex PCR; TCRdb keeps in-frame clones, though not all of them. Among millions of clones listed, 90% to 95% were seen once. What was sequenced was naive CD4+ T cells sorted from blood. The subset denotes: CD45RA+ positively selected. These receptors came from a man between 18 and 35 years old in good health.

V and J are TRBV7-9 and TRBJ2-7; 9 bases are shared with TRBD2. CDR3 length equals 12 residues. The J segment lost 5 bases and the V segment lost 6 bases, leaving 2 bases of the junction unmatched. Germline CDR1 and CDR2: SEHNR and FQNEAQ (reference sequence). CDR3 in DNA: TGTGCCAGCAGTGGGACTAGCCACGAGCAGTACTTC. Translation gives CASSGTSHEQYF.

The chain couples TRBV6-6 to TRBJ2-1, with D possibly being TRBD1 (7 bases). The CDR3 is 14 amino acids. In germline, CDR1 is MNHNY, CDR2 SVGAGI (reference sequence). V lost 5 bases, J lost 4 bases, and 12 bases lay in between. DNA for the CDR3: TGTGCCAGCAGTGCCGGGGGACAGTACAATGAGCAGTTCTTC. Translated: CASSAGGQYNEQFF.

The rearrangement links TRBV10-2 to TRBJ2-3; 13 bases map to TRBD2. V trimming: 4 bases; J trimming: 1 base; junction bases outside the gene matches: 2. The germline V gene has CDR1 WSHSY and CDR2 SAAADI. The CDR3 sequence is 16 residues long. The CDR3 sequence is CASSALAGGGTDTQYF. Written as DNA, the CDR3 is TGCGCCAGCAGTGCACTAGCGGGGGGGGGCACAGATACGCAGTATTTT.

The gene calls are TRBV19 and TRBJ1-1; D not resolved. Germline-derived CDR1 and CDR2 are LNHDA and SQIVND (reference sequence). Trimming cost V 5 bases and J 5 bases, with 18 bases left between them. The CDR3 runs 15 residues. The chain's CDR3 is CASSSPRMLRTEAFF. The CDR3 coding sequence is TGTGCCAGTAGTTCCCCGAGAATGCTTCGGACTGAAGCTTTCTTT. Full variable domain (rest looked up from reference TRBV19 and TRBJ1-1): DGGITQSPKYLFRKEGQNVTLSCEQNLNHDAMYWYRQDPGQGLRLIYYSQIVNDFQKGDIAEGYSVSREKKESFPLTVTSAQKNPTAFYLCASSSPRMLRTEAFFGQGTRLTVV.

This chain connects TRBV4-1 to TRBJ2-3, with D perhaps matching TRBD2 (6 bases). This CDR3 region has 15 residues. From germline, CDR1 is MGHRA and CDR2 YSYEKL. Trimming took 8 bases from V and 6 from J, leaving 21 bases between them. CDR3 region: CASARAGTPLDTQYF. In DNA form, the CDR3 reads TGCGCCAGCGCCCGTGCCGGGACTCCTCTCGATACGCAGTATTTT.

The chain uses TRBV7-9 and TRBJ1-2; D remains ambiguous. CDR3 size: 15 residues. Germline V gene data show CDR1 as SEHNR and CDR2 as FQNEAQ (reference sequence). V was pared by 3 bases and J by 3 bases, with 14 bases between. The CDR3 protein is CASSFDFYNDYGYTF. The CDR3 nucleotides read TGTGCCAGCAGCTTTGACTTCTATAACGACTATGGCTACACCTTC.

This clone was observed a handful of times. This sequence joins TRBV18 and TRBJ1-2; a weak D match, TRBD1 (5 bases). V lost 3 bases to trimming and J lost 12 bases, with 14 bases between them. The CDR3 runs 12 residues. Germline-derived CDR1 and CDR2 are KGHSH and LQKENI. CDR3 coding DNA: TGTGCCAGCTCACCGGACGGTGGGGCGGACACCTTC. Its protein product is CASSPDGGADTF.

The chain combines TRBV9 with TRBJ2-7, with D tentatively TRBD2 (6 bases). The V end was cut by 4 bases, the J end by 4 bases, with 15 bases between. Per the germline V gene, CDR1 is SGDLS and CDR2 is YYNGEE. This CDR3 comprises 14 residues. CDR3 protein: CASSHGSSGYEQYF. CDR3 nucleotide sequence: TGTGCCAGCAGCCACGGGAGTTCTGGATACGAGCAGTACTTC.